One T cell receptor beta chain is described in this entry. Its antigen is still unknown. The CDR3 runs 12 residues. CDR1 is SQVTM, CDR2 ANQGSEA, per germline. Trimming took 7 bases from V and 3 from J; bases not matched to a gene: 3. These data come from a study of T cell repertoires in cytomegalovirus infection. Study findings and constraints: HLA-C-restricted, CMV-specific TCR beta clonotypes were dominant ex vivo. Carriage of CMV together with the relevant HLA was identifiable through cumulative public TCR beta family frequency.

Using its own MiXCR run on the reads, TCRdb lists one record per CDR3 protein. Of approximately 910,000 distinct CDR3 sequences listed, around 32% are singletons. The sample in question was cultured CD8+ T cells from PBMCs, obtained from culture after CMV antigen stimulation. This clonotype originated in a human donor in good health (CMV status not recorded). Some clones in this sample may be carry-over from other donors' samples. The chain links TRBV29-1 to TRBJ1-2; 9 nucleotides line up with TRBD1. CDR3 region: CSDGQGYYGYTF. The CDR3 DNA is TGCAGCGATGGACAGGGGTACTATGGCTACACCTTC. The complete variable domain, with remaining parts taken from reference TRBV29-1 and TRBJ1-2, reads SAVISQKPSRDICQRGTSLTIQCQVDSQVTMMFWYRQQPGQSLTLIATANQGSEATYESGFVIDKFPISRPNLTFSTLTVSNMSPEDSSIYLCSDGQGYYGYTFGSGTRLTVV.